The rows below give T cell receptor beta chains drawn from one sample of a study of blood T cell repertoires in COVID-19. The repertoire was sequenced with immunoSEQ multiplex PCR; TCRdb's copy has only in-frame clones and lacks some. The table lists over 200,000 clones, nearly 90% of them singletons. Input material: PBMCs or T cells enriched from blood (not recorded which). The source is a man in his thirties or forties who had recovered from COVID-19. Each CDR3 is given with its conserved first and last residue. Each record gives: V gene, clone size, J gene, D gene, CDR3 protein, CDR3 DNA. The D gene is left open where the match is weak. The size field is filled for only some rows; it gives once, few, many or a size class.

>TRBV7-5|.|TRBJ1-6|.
CVRSLYKSRVGSPLHF
TGTGTCAGAAGCTTGTACAAGTCTCGGGTTGGTTCACCCCTCCACTTT
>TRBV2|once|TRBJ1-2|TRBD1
CASSGQGRDGYTF
TGTGCCAGCAGTGGACAGGGTAGGGATGGCTACACCTTC
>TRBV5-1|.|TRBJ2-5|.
CASSLAWGRAQETQYF
TGCGCCAGCAGCTTGGCTTGGGGCAGGGCCCAAGAGACCCAGTACTTC
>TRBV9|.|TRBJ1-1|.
CASSGRGLSNTEAFF
TGTGCCAGCAGCGGACGAGGCCTCTCGAACACTGAAGCTTTCTTT
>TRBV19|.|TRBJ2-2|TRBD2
CASIPAGGGNGELFF
TGTGCCAGTATTCCAGCGGGAGGGGGAAACGGGGAGCTGTTTTTT
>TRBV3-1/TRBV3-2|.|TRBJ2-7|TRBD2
CASSQAGGLAHYEQYF
TGTGCCAGCAGCCAAGCGGGAGGACTAGCGCACTACGAGCAGTACTTC
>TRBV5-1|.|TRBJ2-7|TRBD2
CASSVAGGVSEQYF
TGCGCCAGCAGCGTAGCGGGAGGTGTTTCCGAGCAGTACTTC
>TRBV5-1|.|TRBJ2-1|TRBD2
CASSLRSGSRYNEQFF
TGCGCCAGCAGCTTGCGCAGCGGGAGCAGGTACAATGAGCAGTTCTTC
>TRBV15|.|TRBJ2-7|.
CATSRDQYRYGSSKVEQYF
TGTGCCACCAGCAGAGATCAGTATAGATACGGGTCGAGTAAGGTCGAGCAGTACTTC
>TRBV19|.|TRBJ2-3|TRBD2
CASSPLAGGTTDTQYF
TGTGCCAGTAGTCCCTTAGCGGGAGGAACCACAGATACGCAGTATTTT
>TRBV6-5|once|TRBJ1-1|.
CASTNRVQSEAFF
TGTGCCAGCACTAACAGGGTTCAATCCGAAGCTTTCTTT
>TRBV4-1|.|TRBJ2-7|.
CASSPTTEGLYEQYF
TGCGCCAGCAGCCCAACGACTGAGGGCCTCTACGAGCAGTACTTC
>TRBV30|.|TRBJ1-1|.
CAWSPIDRNTEAFF
TGTGCCTGGAGCCCCATCGACAGGAACACTGAAGCTTTCTTT
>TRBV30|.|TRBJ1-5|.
CAWSFGHWNQPQHF
TGTGCCTGGAGTTTCGGACACTGGAATCAGCCCCAGCATTTT
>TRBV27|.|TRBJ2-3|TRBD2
CASSLVAGEGADTQYF
TGTGCCAGCAGTTTAGTGGCGGGAGAAGGGGCAGATACGCAGTATTTT
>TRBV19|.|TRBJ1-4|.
CASSLARRLNGNEKLFF
TGTGCCAGTAGCCTTGCCCGACGTCTGAACGGGAATGAAAAACTGTTTTTT
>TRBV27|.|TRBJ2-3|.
CASTLSNIPGTDTQYF
TGTGCCAGCACCCTTTCCAACATTCCAGGCACAGATACGCAGTATTTT
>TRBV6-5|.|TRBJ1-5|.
CASSYSIPYSNQPQHF
TGTGCCAGCAGTTACTCGATCCCCTATAGCAATCAGCCCCAGCATTTT
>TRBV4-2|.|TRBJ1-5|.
CASSLDSDNQPQHF
TGTGCCAGCAGCCTAGACAGTGACAATCAGCCCCAGCATTTT
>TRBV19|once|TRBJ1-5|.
CASSKEYSNQPQHF
TGTGCCAGTAGTAAAGAGTATAGCAATCAGCCCCAGCATTTT
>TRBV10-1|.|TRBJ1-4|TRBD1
CASRKQGTEKLFF
TGCGCCAGCAGGAAACAGGGGACTGAAAAACTGTTTTTT
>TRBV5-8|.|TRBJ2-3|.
CASSLWRGPRTDTQYF
TGTGCCAGCAGCTTGTGGCGGGGGCCCCGCACAGATACGCAGTATTTT
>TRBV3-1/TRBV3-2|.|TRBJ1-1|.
CASSQIQGPEAFF
TGTGCCAGCAGCCAAATACAGGGCCCTGAAGCTTTCTTT
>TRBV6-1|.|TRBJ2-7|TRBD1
CASSESEGTGPYEQYF
TGTGCCAGCAGTGAATCGGAGGGGACAGGTCCCTACGAGCAGTACTTC
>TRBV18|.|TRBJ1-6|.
CASSPTGGEFSPLHF
TGTGCCAGCTCACCCACCGGGGGGGAGTTTTCACCCCTCCACTTT
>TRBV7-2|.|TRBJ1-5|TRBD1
CASSLGGQGSNQPQHF
TGTGCCAGCAGCTTAGGGGGACAGGGTAGCAATCAGCCCCAGCATTTT
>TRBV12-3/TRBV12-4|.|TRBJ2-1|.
CASRRTPLREQFF
TGTGCCAGCAGAAGGACTCCGCTTCGGGAGCAGTTCTTC
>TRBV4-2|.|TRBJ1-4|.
CASSQANTMTGKNEKLFF
TGTGCCAGCAGCCAAGCCAACACTATGACAGGAAAAAATGAAAAACTGTTTTTT
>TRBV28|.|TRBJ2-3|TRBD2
CASSLEASGRAEDTQYF
TGTGCCAGCAGTTTAGAAGCTAGCGGGAGGGCCGAAGATACGCAGTATTTT
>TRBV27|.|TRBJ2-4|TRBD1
CASSFTTGCEAKNIQYF
TGTGCCAGCAGTTTCACGACAGGGTGTGAGGCCAAAAACATTCAGTACTTC
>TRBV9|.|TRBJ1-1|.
CASSVAGGGTEAFF
TGTGCCAGCAGCGTAGCTGGTGGGGGGACTGAAGCTTTCTTT
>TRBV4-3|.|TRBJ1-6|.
CASSPSAGYRSIGLHF
TGCGCCAGCAGCCCCTCTGCTGGGTACAGGTCGATTGGCCTCCACTTT
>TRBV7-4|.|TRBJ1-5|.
CACSAGYGGGSNQPQHF
TGTGCCTGCAGCGCCGGATATGGGGGGGGGAGCAATCAGCCCCAGCATTTT
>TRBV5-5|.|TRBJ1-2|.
CASSLVGPGGYGYTF
TGTGCCAGCAGCTTGGTTGGACCCGGGGGTTATGGCTACACCTTC
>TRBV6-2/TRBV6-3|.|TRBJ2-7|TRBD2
CASSKLAGGIGLLYEQYF
TGTGCCAGCAGCAAACTAGCGGGAGGAATAGGCCTCCTCTACGAGCAGTACTTC
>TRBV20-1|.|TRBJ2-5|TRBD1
CSASTGQGRARTQYF
TGCAGTGCTAGTACGGGACAGGGACGCGCTCGGACCCAGTACTTC
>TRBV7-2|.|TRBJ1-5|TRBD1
CASSPKTGREQPQHF
TGTGCCAGCAGCCCGAAGACAGGGCGGGAACAGCCCCAGCATTTT
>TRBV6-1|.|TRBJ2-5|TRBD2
CASSETSGGGQETQYF
TGTGCCAGCAGTGAAACTAGCGGGGGGGGCCAAGAGACCCAGTACTTC
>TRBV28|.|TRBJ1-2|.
CASRVPLNLGYTF
TGTGCCAGCAGAGTCCCCCTAAATCTTGGCTACACCTTC
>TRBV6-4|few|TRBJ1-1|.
CASSDRDKNTEAFF
TGTGCCAGCAGTGACCGAGACAAGAACACTGAAGCTTTCTTT
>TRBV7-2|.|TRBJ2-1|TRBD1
CASSLSRGRGNEQFF
TGTGCCAGCAGCTTATCCAGGGGGCGAGGGAATGAGCAGTTCTTC
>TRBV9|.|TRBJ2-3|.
CASSLLGRQYF
TGTGCCAGCAGCCTACTGGGGAGGCAGTATTTT
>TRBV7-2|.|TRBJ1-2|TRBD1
CASSSNRGHVYGYTF
TGTGCCAGCAGCTCGAACAGGGGGCATGTCTATGGCTACACCTTC
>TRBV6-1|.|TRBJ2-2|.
CASTETPGLVTGELFF
TGTGCCAGCACTGAAACACCGGGACTTGTCACCGGGGAGCTGTTTTTT
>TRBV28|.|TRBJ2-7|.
CASRAEGRYEQYF
TGTGCCAGCAGGGCCGAAGGGAGGTACGAGCAGTACTTC